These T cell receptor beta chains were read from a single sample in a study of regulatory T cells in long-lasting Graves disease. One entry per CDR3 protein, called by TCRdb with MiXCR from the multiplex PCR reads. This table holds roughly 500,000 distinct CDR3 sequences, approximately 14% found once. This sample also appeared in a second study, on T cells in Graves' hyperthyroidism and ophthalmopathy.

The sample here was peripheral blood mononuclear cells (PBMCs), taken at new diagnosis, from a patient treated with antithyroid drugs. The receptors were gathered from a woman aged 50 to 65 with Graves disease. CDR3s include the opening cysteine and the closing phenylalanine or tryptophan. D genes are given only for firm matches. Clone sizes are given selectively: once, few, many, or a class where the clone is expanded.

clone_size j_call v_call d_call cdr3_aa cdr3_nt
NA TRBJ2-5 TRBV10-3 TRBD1 CAISESTGAGETQYF TGTGCCATCAGTGAGTCAACAGGGGCCGGGGAGACCCAGTACTTC
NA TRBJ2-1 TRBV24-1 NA CATSDARGAGEQFF TGTGCCACCAGTGACGCCAGGGGGGCGGGTGAGCAGTTCTTC
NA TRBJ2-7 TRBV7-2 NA CASSRDPGYEQYF TGTGCCAGCAGCCGAGACCCAGGGTACGAGCAGTACTTC
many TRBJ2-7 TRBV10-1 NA CASSAGTSQSYEQYF TGCGCCAGCAGTGCCGGGACTTCACAATCCTACGAGCAGTACTTC
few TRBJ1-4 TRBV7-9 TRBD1 CASSSRDRDGEKLFF TGTGCCAGCAGCTCCCGGGACAGGGATGGGGAAAAACTGTTTTTT
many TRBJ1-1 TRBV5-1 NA CASSLESEQTEAFF TGCGCCAGCAGCTTGGAGTCGGAACAGACTGAAGCTTTCTTT
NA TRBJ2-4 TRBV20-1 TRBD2 CSAGGSIVKNIQYF TGCAGTGCTGGCGGGAGTATTGTCAAAAACATTCAGTACTTC
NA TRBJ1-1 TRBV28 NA CASSFPDRRTEAFF TGTGCCAGCAGTTTCCCAGACCGGAGGACTGAAGCTTTCTTT
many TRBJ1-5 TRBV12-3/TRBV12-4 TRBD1 CASSYTGGGQPQHF TGTGCCAGCAGTTACACAGGGGGCGGTCAGCCCCAGCATTTT
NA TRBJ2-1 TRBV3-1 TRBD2 CASSQGTSGSINEQFF TGTGCCAGCAGCCAAGGGACTAGCGGGAGCATCAATGAGCAGTTCTTC
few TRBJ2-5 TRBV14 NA CASSQERGRSQETQYF TGTGCCAGCAGCCAAGAAAGGGGTCGATCTCAGGAGACCCAGTACTTC
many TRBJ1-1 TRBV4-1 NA CASSQVKQGPGAFF TGCGCCAGCAGCCAAGTCAAACAGGGCCCTGGCGCTTTCTTT
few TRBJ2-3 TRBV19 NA CASSSTGDFTDTQYF TGTGCCAGTAGTAGTACAGGCGATTTCACAGATACGCAGTATTTT
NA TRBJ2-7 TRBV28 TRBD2 CASSTTSGANEQYF TGTGCCAGCAGTACGACTAGCGGGGCCAACGAGCAGTACTTC
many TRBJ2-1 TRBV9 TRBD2 CASSVVAGGPGEQFF TGTGCCAGCAGCGTAGTGGCGGGAGGGCCTGGAGAGCAGTTCTTC
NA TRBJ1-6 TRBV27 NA CASSSNRPGQGQPSYNSPLHF TGTGCCAGCAGTTCAAATCGCCCGGGTCAGGGCCAGCCCTCCTATAATTCACCCCTCCACTTT
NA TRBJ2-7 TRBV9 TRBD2 CASSVGGGDYEQYF TGTGCCAGCAGCGTAGGGGGGGGAGATTACGAGCAGTACTTC
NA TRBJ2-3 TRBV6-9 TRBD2 CATSNASGTDTQYF TGTGCCACCAGTAATGCGAGCGGGACCGATACGCAGTATTTT
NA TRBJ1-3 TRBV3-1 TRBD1 CASSLVQGASGNTIYF TGTGCCAGCAGCCTTGTGCAGGGGGCGTCTGGAAACACCATATATTTT
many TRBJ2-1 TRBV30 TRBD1 CAWTRQGARSEQFF TGTGCCTGGACCCGACAGGGGGCGCGGAGTGAGCAGTTCTTC
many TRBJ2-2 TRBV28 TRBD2 CASSFLGRDYQTGELFF TGTGCCAGCAGTTTTCTCGGCCGGGACTACCAGACCGGGGAGCTGTTTTTT
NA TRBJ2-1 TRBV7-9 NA CASSLLPEAGKFGWDNEQFF TGTGCCAGCAGCTTACTTCCAGAGGCAGGGAAGTTTGGTTGGGACAATGAGCAGTTCTTC
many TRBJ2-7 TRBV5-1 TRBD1 CASSLADRGSEQYF TGCGCCAGCAGCTTAGCTGACAGGGGAAGCGAGCAGTACTTC
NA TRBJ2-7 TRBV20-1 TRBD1 CSARGDRVSEQYF TGCAGTGCTAGAGGCGACAGGGTTAGCGAGCAGTACTTC
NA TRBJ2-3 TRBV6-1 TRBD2 CASRPPGLAGSTDTQYF TGTGCCAGCAGACCCCCCGGACTAGCGGGAAGCACAGATACGCAGTATTTT
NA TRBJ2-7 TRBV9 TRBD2 CASSSRLAGGYEQYF TGTGCCAGCAGCTCCCGACTAGCGGGAGGCTACGAGCAGTACTTC
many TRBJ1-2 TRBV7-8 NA CASSMWAGADGYTF TGTGCCAGCAGCATGTGGGCGGGGGCCGATGGCTACACCTTC
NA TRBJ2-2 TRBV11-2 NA CASSQEDGSNTGELFF TGTGCCAGCAGCCAAGAGGATGGGTCCAACACCGGGGAGCTGTTTTTT
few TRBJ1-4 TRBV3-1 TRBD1 CASSQGTGREKLFF TGTGCCAGCAGCCAGGGGACAGGGAGAGAAAAACTGTTTTTT
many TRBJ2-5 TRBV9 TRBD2 CASSVGTSGSGTQYF TGTGCCAGCAGCGTTGGGACTAGCGGGAGTGGGACCCAGTACTTC
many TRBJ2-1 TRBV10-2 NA CASSLEIGVAEQFF TGCGCCAGCAGTCTAGAAATTGGGGTCGCTGAGCAGTTCTTC
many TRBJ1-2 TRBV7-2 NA CASSLEAASNYGYTF TGTGCCAGCAGCTTAGAGGCGGCTTCTAACTATGGCTACACCTTC
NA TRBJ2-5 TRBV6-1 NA CASSIPGQETQYF TGTGCCAGCAGTATCCCGGGCCAAGAGACCCAGTACTTC
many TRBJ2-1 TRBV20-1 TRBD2 CSAAAGLASYNEQFF TGCAGTGCGGCTGCTGGACTAGCTAGCTACAATGAGCAGTTCTTC
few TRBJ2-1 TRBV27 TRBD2 CASSSTSGGHNEQFF TGTGCCAGCAGTTCGACTAGCGGAGGACACAATGAGCAGTTCTTC
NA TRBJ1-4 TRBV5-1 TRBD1 CASSRWTGSTNEKLFF TGCGCCAGCAGCCGATGGACAGGCTCAACTAATGAAAAACTGTTTTTT
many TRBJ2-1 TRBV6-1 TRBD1 CASSNQGVNEQFF TGTGCCAGCAGCAACCAGGGGGTCAATGAGCAGTTCTTC
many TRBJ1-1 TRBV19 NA CASSAAGGTEAFF TGTGCCAGTAGTGCGGCCGGCGGCACTGAAGCTTTCTTT
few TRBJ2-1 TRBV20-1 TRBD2 CSARDLEKASGNEQFF TGCAGTGCTAGAGATCTGGAAAAGGCTAGCGGTAATGAGCAGTTCTTC
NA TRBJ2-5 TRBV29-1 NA CSVEDRQRGTQYF TGCAGCGTTGAAGATCGGCAGAGGGGGACCCAGTACTTC